This T cell receptor beta chain was captured in a study of CD8+ T cells in alopecia areata. Treatment described: oral pan-JAK inhibitor, 5-10 mg twice daily. The germline gives CDR1 SGHTA, CDR2 FQGNSA. The CDR3 is 15 amino acids. Trimming stripped 8 bases from V and 2 bases from J, with 18 bases between. The authors extracted RNA and reverse transcribed it into cDNA as the sequencing template. Data came from immunoSEQ multiplex PCR; TCRdb stores just in-frame clones and leaves some out. Of more than 110,000 clones in the sample, roughly 82% were seen once. This chain joins TRBV7-2 and TRBJ2-5; TRBD2 is a possible D gene (6 bases). Sequenced material: CD8+ T cells sorted from blood, taken at week 4, from a patient treated with tofacitinib. The sequence was obtained from a human donor with alopecia areata. CDR3 residues: CASGPAGREQETQYF. In DNA, the CDR3 is TGTGCCAGCGGCCCCGCGGGGCGCGAACAAGAGACCCAGTACTTC.